This TCR beta chain originates from a study of Ad26.COV2.S vaccination and SARS-CoV-2 variants. Study-level points and caveats: It is possible that the TCR breadth and depth analyses underestimated the total T cell responses.

In germline, CDR1 is SGDLS, CDR2 YYNGEE. The ends lost 2 bases at V and 0 bases at J; junction bases unmatched: 2. This CDR3 has 16 amino acids. Turning to this clone: Its specificity is unknown. This specimen includes other DNA sequences encoding the same CDR3.

Clones were read by immunoSEQ multiplex PCR, and TCRdb kept only the in-frame ones, dropping some. Of about 470,000 clones in the sample, about nine tenths were seen once. Treatment of the sample: 15 to 20 received Ad26.COV2.S at low or high dose, single or two shots; about five received placebo; per-sample allocation not given. At day 63 after the first vaccine or placebo injection, samples were drawn. Donation was by an adult aged 18-55 years who was in Boston. The sample consisted of peripheral blood, taken in a trial of Ad26.COV2.S vaccine versus placebo. The receptor was isolated from a person aged 18-65 years who received the Ad26.COV2.S COVID-19 vaccine or a placebo. The gene calls are TRBV9 and TRBJ2-3; 11 bases fit TRBD2. CDR3 loop: CASSVGLAESTDTQYF. The DNA of the CDR3 is TGTGCCAGCAGCGTGGGACTAGCGGAGAGCACAGATACGCAGTATTTT.